This T cell receptor beta chain was found in a study of blood T cell repertoires in COVID-19. About the research overall: From the United States, Italy and Spain came samples of acute and convalescent COVID-19. PBMCs, B-cell-depleted T cells, or T cells provided the cDNA or gDNA that made up the material.

Participants were aged about 18 to 90 years, lived in over 20 US areas, and enrolled virtually. This table comes from immunoSEQ multiplex PCR, and its TCRdb copy is limited to in-frame clones, with some not included. The repertoire consists of 200,000 to 250,000 clones, with roughly 86% occurring once and the leading ten covering over 9%. Sequencing was done on a sample of PBMCs or T cells enriched from blood (not recorded which). This clonotype was sampled from a man between 18 and 29 years old with acute COVID-19.

The CDR3 reads CASSSYRGAETQYF. The CDR3 DNA sequence: TGTGCCAGCAGCTCGTACAGGGGGGCCGAGACCCAGTACTTC. V is TRBV11-2 and J is TRBJ2-5; 8 bases fit TRBD1. In germline, CDR1 is SGHAT, CDR2 FQNNGV. The V gene end was trimmed by 4 bases and the J gene end by 5 bases; junction bases not matched to a gene: 6. CDR3 size: 14 residues.